This T cell receptor beta chain was observed in a study of blood T cell repertoires in COVID-19. The germline V and J ends were trimmed by 1 base and 0 bases, with 7 bases remaining between them. Germline V gives CDR1 LGHDT, CDR2 YNNKEL (reference sequence). The CDR3 sequence is 15 residues long. The repertoire was sequenced with immunoSEQ multiplex PCR; TCRdb's copy has only in-frame clones and lacks some. This table has approximately 160,000 clones, about 82% appearing once. Sequenced input: peripheral blood. This clonotype originated in a man aged 45-60 years with active or convalescent COVID-19. This sequence joins TRBV3-1 (or the pseudogene TRBV3-2) and TRBJ1-5; D call uncertain. The CDR3 sequence: CASSQGPGSNQPQHF. The CDR3 bases are TGTGCCAGCAGCCAAGGTCCGGGTAGCAATCAGCCCCAGCATTTT.